Shown below are 4 T cell receptor beta chains from a single sample sequenced in a study of Ad26.COV2.S vaccination and SARS-CoV-2 variants. This table comes from immunoSEQ multiplex PCR, and its TCRdb copy is limited to in-frame clones, with some not included. The top ten clones hold roughly 3.1% of a sample with a few hundred thousand clones, roughly 84% of them seen once. Treatment in this sample: around 19 received Ad26.COV2.S at low or high dose, single or two shots; several received placebo; per-sample allocation not given. Each sample was drawn 63 days after the first injection (of vaccine or placebo). The sequencing used peripheral blood, collected in a trial of Ad26.COV2.S vaccine versus placebo. The source of these receptors is a person aged 18-60 years who received the Ad26.COV2.S COVID-19 vaccine or a placebo.

The chain uses TRBV3-1 (or the pseudogene TRBV3-2) and TRBJ2-2; TRBD2 is a possible D gene (5 bases). The CDR3 is 13 residues long. V lost 3 bases, J lost 6 bases, and 8 bases lay in between. Germline V gene lookup returns CDR1 LGHDT and CDR2 YNNKEL (reference sequence). Written as DNA, the CDR3 is TGTGCCAGCAGCCACCTCGGGGCCGGGGAGCTGTTTTTT. It codes for CASSHLGAGELFF.

The count of this clone is one. The junction departs from the called germline gene at one end, perhaps through a read error. The V gene is TRBV7-7, the J gene TRBJ2-1; 10 bases are shared with TRBD1. CDR1 and CDR2 from the germline V gene are SSHAT and FNYEAQ (reference sequence). The CDR3 is made up of 15 amino acids. CDR3 DNA sequence: TGTGCTAGCAGCCCGGACAGGGGGTATTACAATGAGCAGTTCTTC. It codes for CASSPDRGYYNEQFF.

The chain links TRBV6-5 to TRBJ1-4; TRBD1 might be the D (6 bases). The CDR3 has 15 amino acids. Between the trimmed V and J ends, which lost 6 bases and 6 bases, there was a span of 17 bases. Germline V CDR1 and CDR2: MNHEY, SVGAGI. CDR3 in amino acids: CASSASTGSYEKLFF. The CDR3 nucleotides are TGTGCCAGCAGCGCCTCTACAGGGAGTTATGAAAAACTGTTTTTT.

V usage is TRBV5-5 and J usage is TRBJ1-2; possibly TRBD1 for D (5 bases). Trimming took 6 bases from V and 8 from J, leaving 20 bases between them. Germline V CDR1 and CDR2: SGHKS, YYEKEE (reference sequence). CDR3 length: 14 residues. The CDR3 loop is CASTHGLTESGYTF. The CDR3 coding sequence is TGTGCCAGCACCCACGGGTTGACAGAAAGCGGCTACACCTTC.